One sample yielded the 8 T cell receptor beta chains listed below, sequenced in a study of blood T cell repertoires in COVID-19 (dated by TCRdb to about 2020). Receptor amplification or capture employed the immunoSEQ multiplex PCR assay. Sourced from immuneACCESS, this table was stored by TCRdb with only in-frame sequences that have V and J called. A share of the clones is absent; for the studies checked, an unresolved V gene accounts for under half, and the remainder has no known explanation. For this sample the table gives around 150,000 clones, of which over 70% were detected only once. The leading ten clones occupy approximately 11% of the sample. Material for sequencing was PBMCs or T cells enriched from blood (not recorded which). These receptors all come from a man aged 45-65 years who had recovered from COVID-19.

The CDR3 DNA is TGTGCCAGCAGCCAGTCGCAGGTCCAACCCCAGCATTTT. Its translation: CASSQSQVQPQHF. This chain connects TRBV28 to TRBJ1-5, with no clear D. The CDR3 is 13 residues long. Looked up from germline, CDR1 is MDHEN and CDR2 is SYDVKM. With 6 bases removed from V and 10 bases from J, the gap between germline ends came to 16 bases.

The V gene is TRBV5-6, the J gene TRBJ1-6; tentative D call: TRBD1 (5 bases). V lost 4 bases to trimming and J lost 5 bases, with 13 bases between them. Looked up from germline, CDR1 is SGHDT and CDR2 is YYEEEE. This CDR3 is built from 15 residues. This chain's CDR3 is CASSRLTADNSPLHF. The CDR3 region has the DNA TGTGCCAGCAGCCGCTTGACAGCAGATAATTCACCCCTCCACTTT.

The V and J genes are TRBV9 and TRBJ2-1; D remains ambiguous. The CDR3 spans 14 residues. The ends were cut back, 2 bases at V and 2 bases at J, with 8 bases in the middle. The germline V gene encodes CDR1 SGDLS and CDR2 YYNGEE. The CDR3: CASSVGLPYNEQFF. The CDR3 nucleotides are TGTGCCAGCAGCGTCGGGTTACCCTACAATGAGCAGTTCTTC. Using reference TRBV9 and TRBJ2-1 for the parts outside the CDR3, the full variable domain is DSGVTQTPKHLITATGQRVTLRCSPRSGDLSVYWYQQSLDQGLQFLIQYYNGEERAKGNILERFSAQQFPDLHSELNLSSLELGDSALYFCASSVGLPYNEQFFGPGTRLTVL.

This chain connects TRBV7-9 to TRBJ2-5, with no clear D. This CDR3 comprises 13 residues. V was pared by 0 bases and J by 5 bases, with 7 bases between. Germline V gives CDR1 SEHNR, CDR2 FQNEAQ (reference sequence). The CDR3 loop reads CASSLALRETQYF. CDR3 DNA: TGTGCCAGCAGCTTAGCCCTGAGGGAGACCCAGTACTTC. Full variable domain (missing parts from reference TRBV7-9 and TRBJ2-5): DTGVSQNPRHKITKRGQNVTFRCDPISEHNRLYWYRQTLGQGPEFLTYFQNEAQLEKSRLLSDRFSAERPKGSFSTLEIQRTEQGDSAMYLCASSLALRETQYFGPGTRLLVL.

J is TRBJ2-7 and V is TRBV2, with TRBD1 as a possible D gene (6 bases). The V gene's germline CDR1 is SNHLY and CDR2 FYNNEI. CDR3 size: 12 residues. Trimming stripped 7 bases from V and 9 bases from J, with 16 bases between. This chain's CDR3 is CASNRAGTPQYF. The CDR3, as DNA: TGTGCCAGCAACAGGGCGGGCACCCCGCAGTACTTC.

The chain combines TRBV7-9 with TRBJ1-5; TRBD1 aligns across 9 bases. The V segment lost 5 bases and the J segment 6 bases; nucleotides outside the gene matches: 8. Germline loops: CDR1 SEHNR, CDR2 FQNEAQ (reference sequence). CDR3 length: 15 residues. The CDR3 spells CASSPPGQGGQPQHF. In nucleotides, the CDR3 is TGTGCCAGCAGCCCGCCGGGACAGGGTGGTCAGCCCCAGCATTTT.

The gene calls are TRBV6-2 or TRBV6-3 and TRBJ2-1; D may be TRBD2 (6 bases). Trimming took 2 bases from V and 10 from J, leaving 12 bases between them. Per germline, CDR1 MNHEY and CDR2 SVGEGT. This CDR3 region has 13 residues. The CDR3 loop reads CASSYGAEGEQFF. The DNA for the CDR3 is TGTGCCAGCAGTTACGGGGCGGAGGGAGAGCAGTTCTTC.

The chain links TRBV5-1 to TRBJ1-2; no reliable D call. CDR1 is SGHRS, CDR2 YFSETQ, per germline. CDR3 length: 14 amino acids. V lost 0 bases to trimming and J lost 0 bases, with 6 bases between them. CDR3 protein: CASSLEQPNYGYTF. For the CDR3, the DNA is TGCGCCAGCAGCTTGGAACAGCCTAACTATGGCTACACCTTC.